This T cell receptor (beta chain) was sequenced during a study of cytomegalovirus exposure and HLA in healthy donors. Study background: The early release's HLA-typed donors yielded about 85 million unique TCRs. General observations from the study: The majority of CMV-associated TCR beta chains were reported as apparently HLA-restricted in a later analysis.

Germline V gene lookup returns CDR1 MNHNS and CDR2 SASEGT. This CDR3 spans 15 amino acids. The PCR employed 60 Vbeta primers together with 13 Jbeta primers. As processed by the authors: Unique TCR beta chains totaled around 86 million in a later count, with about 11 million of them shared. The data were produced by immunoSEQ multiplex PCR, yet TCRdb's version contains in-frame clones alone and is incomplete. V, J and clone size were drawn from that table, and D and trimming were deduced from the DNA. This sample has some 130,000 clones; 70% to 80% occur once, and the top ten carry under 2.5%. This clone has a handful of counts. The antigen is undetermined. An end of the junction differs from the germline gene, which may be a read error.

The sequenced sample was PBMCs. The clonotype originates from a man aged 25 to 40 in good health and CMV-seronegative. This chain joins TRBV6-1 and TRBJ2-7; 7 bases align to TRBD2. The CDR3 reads CASRGRGGSRVLGDF. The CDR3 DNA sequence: TGTGCCAGCAGAGGAAGAGGCGGGAGCAGAGTACTTGGGGACTTC.